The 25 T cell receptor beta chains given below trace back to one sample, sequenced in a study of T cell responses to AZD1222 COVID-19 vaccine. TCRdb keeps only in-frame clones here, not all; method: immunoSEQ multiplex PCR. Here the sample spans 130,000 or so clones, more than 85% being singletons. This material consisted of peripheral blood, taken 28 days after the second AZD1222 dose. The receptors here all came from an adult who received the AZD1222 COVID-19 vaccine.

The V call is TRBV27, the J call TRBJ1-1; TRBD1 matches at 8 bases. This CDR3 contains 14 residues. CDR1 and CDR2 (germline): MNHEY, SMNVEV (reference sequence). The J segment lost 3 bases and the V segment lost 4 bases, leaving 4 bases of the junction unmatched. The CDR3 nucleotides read TGTGCCAGCAGTTCCTCGGACAGGGACACTGAAGCTTTCTTT. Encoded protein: CASSSSDRDTEAFF.

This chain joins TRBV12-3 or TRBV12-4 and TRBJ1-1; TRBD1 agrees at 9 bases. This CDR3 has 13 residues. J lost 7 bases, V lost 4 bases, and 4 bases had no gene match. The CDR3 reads CASSSDRGFEAFF. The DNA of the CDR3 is TGTGCCAGCAGTTCCGACAGGGGGTTTGAAGCTTTCTTT.

CDR3 sequence: CASSPFLISGANVLTF. In DNA form, the CDR3 reads TGTGCCAGCAGCCCCTTCCTGATCTCTGGGGCCAACGTCCTGACTTTC. V is TRBV7-3 and J is TRBJ2-6; D is ambiguous. The CDR3 length is 16 residues. From germline, CDR1 is SGHTA and CDR2 FQGTGA. V lost 5 bases, J lost 0 bases, and 11 bases lay in between. The full variable domain, in which reference TRBV7-3 and TRBJ2-6 provide the parts outside the CDR3, is GAGVSQTPSNKVTEKGKYVELRCDPISGHTALYWYRQSLGQGPEFLIYFQGTGAADDSGLPNDRFFAVRPEGSVSTLKIQRTERGDSAVYLCASSPFLISGANVLTFGAGSRLTVL.

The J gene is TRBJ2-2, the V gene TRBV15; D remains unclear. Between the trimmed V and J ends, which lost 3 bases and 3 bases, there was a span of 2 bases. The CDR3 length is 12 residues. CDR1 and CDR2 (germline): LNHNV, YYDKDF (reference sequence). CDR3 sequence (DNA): TGTGCCACCAGCAGCTACACCGGGGAGCTGTTTTTT. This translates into CATSSYTGELFF.

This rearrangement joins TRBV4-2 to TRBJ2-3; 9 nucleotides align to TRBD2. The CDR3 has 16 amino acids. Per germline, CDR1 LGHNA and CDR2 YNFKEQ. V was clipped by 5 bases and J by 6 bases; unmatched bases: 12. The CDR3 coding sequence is TGTGCCAGCAGCTCAAGGGTGGCGGGGGGGACGGATACGCAGTATTTT. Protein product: CASSSRVAGGTDTQYF.

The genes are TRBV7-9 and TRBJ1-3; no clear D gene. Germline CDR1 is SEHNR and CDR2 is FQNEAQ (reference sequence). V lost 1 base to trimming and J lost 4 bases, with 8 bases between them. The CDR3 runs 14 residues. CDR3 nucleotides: TGTGCCAGCAGCTTAGATCTCCAGGGAAACACCATATATTTT. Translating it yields CASSLDLQGNTIYF.

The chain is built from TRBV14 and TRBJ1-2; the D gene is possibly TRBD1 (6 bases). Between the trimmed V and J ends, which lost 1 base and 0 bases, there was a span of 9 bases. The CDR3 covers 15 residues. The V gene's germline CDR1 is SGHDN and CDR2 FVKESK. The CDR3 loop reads CASSQVGGANYGYTF. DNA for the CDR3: TGTGCCAGCAGCCAAGTAGGGGGAGCTAACTATGGCTACACCTTC.

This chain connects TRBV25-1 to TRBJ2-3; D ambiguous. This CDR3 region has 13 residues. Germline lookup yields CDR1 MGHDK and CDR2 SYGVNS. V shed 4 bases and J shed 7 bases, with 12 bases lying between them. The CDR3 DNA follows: TGTGCCAGCAGTGTCACAGCGTCATATACGCAGTATTTT. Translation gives CASSVTASYTQYF.

The CDR3 sequence: CASRLAGGTGELFF. The CDR3 nucleotides read TGTGCCTCCAGATTAGCCGGGGGCACCGGGGAGCTGTTTTTT. This chain connects TRBV30 to TRBJ2-2, with D perhaps TRBD2 (6 bases). Germline V gives CDR1 GTSNPN, CDR2 SVGIG (reference sequence). V shed 7 bases and J shed 4 bases, with 16 bases lying between them. This CDR3 is 14 amino acids long.

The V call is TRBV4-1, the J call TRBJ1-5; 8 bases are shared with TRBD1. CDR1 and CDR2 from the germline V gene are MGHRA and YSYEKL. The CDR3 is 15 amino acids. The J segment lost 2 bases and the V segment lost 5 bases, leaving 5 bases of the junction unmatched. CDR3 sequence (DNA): TGCGCCAGCAGCAGGACAGGGTTGGGCAATCAGCCCCAGCATTTT. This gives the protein CASSRTGLGNQPQHF.

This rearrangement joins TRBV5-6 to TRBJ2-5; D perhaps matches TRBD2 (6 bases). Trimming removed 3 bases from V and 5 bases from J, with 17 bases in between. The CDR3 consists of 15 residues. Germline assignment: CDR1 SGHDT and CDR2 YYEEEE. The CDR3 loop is CASSYGRGVRETQYF. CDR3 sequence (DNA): TGTGCCAGCAGCTATGGCCGCGGGGTACGGGAGACCCAGTACTTC.

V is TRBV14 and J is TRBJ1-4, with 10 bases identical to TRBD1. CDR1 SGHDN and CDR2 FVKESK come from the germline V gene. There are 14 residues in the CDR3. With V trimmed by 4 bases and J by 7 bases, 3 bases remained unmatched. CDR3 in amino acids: CASSPWTGGEKLFF. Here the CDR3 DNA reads TGTGCCAGCAGCCCCTGGACAGGGGGTGAAAAACTGTTTTTT.

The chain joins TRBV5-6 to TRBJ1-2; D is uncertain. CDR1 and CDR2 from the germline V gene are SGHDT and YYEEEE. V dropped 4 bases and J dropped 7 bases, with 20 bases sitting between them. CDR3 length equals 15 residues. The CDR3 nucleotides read TGTGCCAGCAGCCCGGGCCCCTCCGAGGTGGGTGGCTACACCTTC. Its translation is CASSPGPSEVGGYTF.

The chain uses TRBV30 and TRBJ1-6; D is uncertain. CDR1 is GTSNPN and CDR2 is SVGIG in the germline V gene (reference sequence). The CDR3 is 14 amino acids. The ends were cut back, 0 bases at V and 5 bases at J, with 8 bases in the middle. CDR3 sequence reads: CAWSVLTDNSPLHF. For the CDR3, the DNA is TGTGCCTGGAGTGTACTAACAGATAATTCACCCCTCCACTTT.

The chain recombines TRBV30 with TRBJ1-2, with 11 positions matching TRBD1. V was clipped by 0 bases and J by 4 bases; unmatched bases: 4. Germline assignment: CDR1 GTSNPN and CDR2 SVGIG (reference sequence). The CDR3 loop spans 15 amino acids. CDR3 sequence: CAWSVRTGGSYGYTF. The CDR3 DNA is TGTGCCTGGAGTGTTCGGACAGGGGGCAGCTATGGCTACACCTTC.

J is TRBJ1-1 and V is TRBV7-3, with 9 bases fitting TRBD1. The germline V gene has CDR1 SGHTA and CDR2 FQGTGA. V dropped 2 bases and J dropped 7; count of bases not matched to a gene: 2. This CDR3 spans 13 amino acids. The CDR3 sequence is CASSLGQGLEAFF. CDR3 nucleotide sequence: TGTGCCAGCAGCTTAGGACAGGGGCTTGAAGCTTTCTTT.

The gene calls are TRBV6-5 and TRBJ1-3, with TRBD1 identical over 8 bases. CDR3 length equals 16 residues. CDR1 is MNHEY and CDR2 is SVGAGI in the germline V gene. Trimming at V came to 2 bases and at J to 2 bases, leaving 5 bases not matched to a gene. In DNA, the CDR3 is TGTGCCAGCAGTTACACGGACAGGGTACCTGGAAACACCATATATTTT. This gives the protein CASSYTDRVPGNTIYF.

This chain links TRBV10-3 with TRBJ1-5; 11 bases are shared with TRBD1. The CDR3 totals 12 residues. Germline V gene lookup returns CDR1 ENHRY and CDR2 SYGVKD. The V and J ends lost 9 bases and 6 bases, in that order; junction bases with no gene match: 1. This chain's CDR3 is CAMDRGPQPQHF. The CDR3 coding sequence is TGTGCCATGGACAGGGGGCCTCAGCCCCAGCATTTT.

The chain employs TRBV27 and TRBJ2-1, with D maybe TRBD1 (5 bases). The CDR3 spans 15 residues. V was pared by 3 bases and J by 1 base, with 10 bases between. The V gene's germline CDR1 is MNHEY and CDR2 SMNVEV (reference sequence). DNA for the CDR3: TGTGCCAGCAGTTTGGAACAGGCTTCCTACAATGAGCAGTTCTTC. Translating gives CASSLEQASYNEQFF.

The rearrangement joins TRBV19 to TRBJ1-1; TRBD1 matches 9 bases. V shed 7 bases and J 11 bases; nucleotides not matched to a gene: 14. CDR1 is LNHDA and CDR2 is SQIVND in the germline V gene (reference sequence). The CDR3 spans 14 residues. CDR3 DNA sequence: TGTGCCAGTACGCCGGCGTGGGGACAGGGTACGGCTTTCTTT. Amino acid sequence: CASTPAWGQGTAFF.

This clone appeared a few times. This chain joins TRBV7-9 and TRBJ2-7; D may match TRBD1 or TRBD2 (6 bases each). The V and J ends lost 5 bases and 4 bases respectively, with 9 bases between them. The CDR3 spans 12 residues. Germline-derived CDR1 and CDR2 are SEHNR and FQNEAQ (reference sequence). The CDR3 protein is CASSRGGYEQYV. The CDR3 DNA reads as TGTGCCAGCAGCCGAGGGGGGTACGAGCAGTACGTC.

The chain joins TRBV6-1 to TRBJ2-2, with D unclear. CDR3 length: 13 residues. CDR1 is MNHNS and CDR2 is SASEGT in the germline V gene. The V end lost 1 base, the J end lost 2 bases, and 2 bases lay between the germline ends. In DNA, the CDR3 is TGTGCCAGCAGTGAAGTTAACACCGGGGAGCTGTTTTTT. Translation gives CASSEVNTGELFF.

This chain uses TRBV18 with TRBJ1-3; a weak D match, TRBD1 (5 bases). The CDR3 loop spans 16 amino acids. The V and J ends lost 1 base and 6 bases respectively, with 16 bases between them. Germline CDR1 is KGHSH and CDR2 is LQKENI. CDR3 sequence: CASSPRPEGQINTIYF. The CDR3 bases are TGTGCCAGCTCACCACGGCCAGAGGGGCAGATAAACACCATATATTTT.

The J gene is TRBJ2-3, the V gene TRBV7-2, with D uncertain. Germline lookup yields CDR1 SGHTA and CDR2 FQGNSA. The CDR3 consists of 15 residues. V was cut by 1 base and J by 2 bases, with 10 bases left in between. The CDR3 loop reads CASSLVVEFTDTQYF. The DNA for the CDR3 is TGTGCCAGCAGCTTAGTCGTAGAGTTCACAGATACGCAGTATTTT.

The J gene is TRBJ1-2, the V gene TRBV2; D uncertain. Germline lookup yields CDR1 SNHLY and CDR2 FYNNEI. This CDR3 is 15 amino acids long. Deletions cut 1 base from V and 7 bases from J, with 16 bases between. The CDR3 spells CASSEETTSIGGYTF. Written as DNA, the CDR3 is TGTGCCAGCAGTGAAGAAACTACATCTATAGGTGGCTACACCTTC.